Listed below are T cell receptor beta chains from one sample, sequenced in a study of CD8 T cells in Susac syndrome. TCRdb re-derived calls from the immunoSEQ multiplex PCR reads in MiXCR, one entry per CDR3 protein. In the table there are 130,000 or so distinct CDR3 sequences, 90% to 95% of which are singletons. Sequencing was done on a sample of CD4+ T cells from PBMCs. The receptors derive from a human donor with multiple sclerosis. The conserved cysteine and the conserved F or W are not part of the CDR3 here. The order of the fields is V gene, CDR3 protein.

v_call: TRBV24-1
cdr3_aa: ATSDRAQRDEQF

v_call: TRBV14
cdr3_aa: ASSQDIVVETQY

v_call: TRBV28
cdr3_aa: ASTISTDTQY

v_call: TRBV5-1
cdr3_aa: ASSSYQNGRGDEQY

v_call: TRBV7-2
cdr3_aa: ASSLGKGDTQY

v_call: TRBV4-1
cdr3_aa: ASSQPQGTGYT

v_call: TRBV5-6
cdr3_aa: ASSLEDRLYTEAF

v_call: TRBV18
cdr3_aa: ASSPLGTGDGQPQH

v_call: TRBV28
cdr3_aa: ASSRRMGGTPEAF

v_call: TRBV20-1
cdr3_aa: SARDLQAYTEAF

v_call: TRBV27
cdr3_aa: ATLQRGANYGYT

v_call: TRBV10-2
cdr3_aa: ASSVGGALVNEQY

v_call: TRBV29-1
cdr3_aa: SVERVQAQEKLF

v_call: TRBV28
cdr3_aa: ASRPTISYEQY

v_call: TRBV3-1
cdr3_aa: ASSLAGSTQY

v_call: TRBV12-3/TRBV12-4
cdr3_aa: ASTPSGNQPQH